This T cell receptor (beta chain) was identified in a study of T-cell memory formation after mild COVID-19. The V gene's germline CDR1 is MNHEY and CDR2 SVGEGT. The V end lost 0 bases, the J end lost 4 bases, and 13 bases lay between the germline ends. There are 15 residues in the CDR3. Constant-segment primers and 5'RACE yielded cDNA libraries for TCR alpha and TCR beta, each carrying sample barcodes and UMIs. TCRdb re-called the 5' RACE reads with MiXCR, one entry per CDR3 protein. The table has 500,000 to 650,000 distinct CDR3 sequences, 20% to 25% seen once. The clonotype was recovered from an adult woman who had mild COVID-19 (a few samples of this study predate the infection). Cell type and time point are not known. Sequencing was performed on PBMCs or a T cell subset sorted from them (not recorded which). The chain links TRBV6-2 or TRBV6-3 to TRBJ2-7; D may be TRBD1 or TRBD2 (5 bases each). The CDR3 protein is CASSYSRSGGYEQYF. As DNA, the CDR3 is TGTGCCAGCAGTTACTCGAGGTCTGGGGGATACGAGCAGTACTTC.